These T cell receptor beta chains were read from a single sample in a study of Graves' ophthalmopathy and Graves' hyperthyroidism. TCRdb called the multiplex PCR reads again in MiXCR, with one record for every CDR3 protein. The sample lists about 620,000 distinct CDR3 sequences; about a fifth were seen once. The specimen was peripheral blood. These receptors were collected from a woman between 18 and 29 years old with stable Graves' hyperthyroidism. Some clones in this sample may be carry-over from other donors' samples. CDR3s include the opening cysteine and the closing phenylalanine or tryptophan. The D gene is left open where the match is weak. Size is omitted from some rows. Given values are once, few, many or a class for expanded clones.

V	D	length	J	size	CDR3	DNA
TRBV13	TRBD1	16	TRBJ2-7	-	CASSLTRDRVSYEQYF	TGTGCCAGCAGCTTAACCCGGGACAGGGTCTCCTACGAGCAGTACTTC
TRBV4-1	-	14	TRBJ1-3	many	CASSGGKTGNTIYF	TGCGCCAGCAGCGGCGGGAAAACTGGAAACACCATATATTTT
TRBV12-3/TRBV12-4	-	16	TRBJ1-5	many	CASSLAVGGPSQPQHF	TGTGCCAGCAGTTTAGCGGTGGGGGGACCCTCCCAGCCCCAGCATTTT
TRBV29-1	-	16	TRBJ1-2	-	CSVGKGVHSANYGYTF	TGCAGCGTTGGTAAGGGAGTACATTCAGCTAACTATGGCTACACCTTC
TRBV11-2	TRBD1	15	TRBJ1-1	many	CASSYSGGVNTEAFF	TGTGCCAGCAGCTACTCAGGGGGCGTTAACACTGAAGCTTTCTTT
TRBV28	-	14	TRBJ1-2	many	CASSFRSTNYGYTF	TGTGCCAGCAGTTTTAGAAGCACTAACTATGGCTACACCTTC
TRBV9	-	15	TRBJ1-3	many	CASSVGGKPGNTIYF	TGTGCCAGCAGCGTAGGGGGGAAACCTGGAAACACCATATATTTT
TRBV15	TRBD1	14	TRBJ1-5	-	CATSRTGLNQPQHF	TGTGCCACCAGCCGGACAGGGCTCAATCAGCCCCAGCATTTT
TRBV6-1	-	15	TRBJ1-1	-	CASSEGGPHTTEAFF	TGTGCCAGCAGTGAAGGGGGACCCCACACCACTGAAGCTTTCTTT
TRBV13	TRBD2	12	TRBJ2-7	-	CASSPSGSKQYF	TGTGCCAGCAGCCCTAGCGGGAGCAAGCAGTACTTC
TRBV7-2	-	15	TRBJ2-7	few	CASSLQRVGAYEQYF	TGTGCCAGCAGCTTACAGCGGGTCGGGGCCTACGAGCAGTACTTC
TRBV5-5	TRBD2	15	TRBJ2-7	-	CASSLDLAGTYEQYF	TGTGCCAGCAGCTTGGACCTAGCGGGAACCTACGAGCAGTACTTC
TRBV6-1	TRBD1	14	TRBJ1-5	-	CASSEQDRYQPQHF	TGTGCCAGCAGTGAGCAGGACAGGTATCAGCCCCAGCATTTT
TRBV4-1	-	11	TRBJ1-1	-	CASSSSFTTHF	TGCGCCAGCAGCTCTTCATTTACTACTCATTTT
TRBV2	TRBD1	15	TRBJ2-7	many	CASTLTGQGAGEQYF	TGTGCCAGCACCCTAACTGGACAGGGGGCTGGGGAGCAGTACTTC
TRBV12-3/TRBV12-4	-	14	TRBJ2-7	many	CASSLPQGTYEQYF	TGTGCCAGCAGTTTACCGCAGGGAACCTACGAGCAGTACTTC
TRBV6-5	TRBD1	17	TRBJ2-5	many	CASSYLTGQGPSETQYF	TGTGCCAGCAGTTACCTCACCGGACAGGGGCCATCAGAGACCCAGTACTTC
TRBV29-1	TRBD1	15	TRBJ1-1	many	CSVVPDRGMNTEAFF	TGCAGCGTTGTCCCCGACAGGGGGATGAACACTGAAGCTTTCTTT
TRBV15	-	17	TRBJ1-2	many	CATSRDQSLRSNYGYTF	TGTGCCACCAGCAGAGATCAAAGTCTTAGATCTAACTATGGCTACACCTTC
TRBV28	TRBD1	13	TRBJ1-1	few	CASSVTGEAEAFF	TGTGCCAGCAGTGTAACAGGGGAGGCTGAAGCTTTCTTT
TRBV6-1	-	15	TRBJ1-2	many	CASGGTPIPYDGYTF	TGTGCCAGCGGCGGGACACCTATCCCGTACGATGGCTACACCTTC
TRBV6-5	TRBD2	14	TRBJ2-7	many	CASSYFRLAGEQYF	TGTGCCAGCAGTTACTTCCGACTAGCTGGGGAGCAGTACTTC
TRBV28	TRBD1	14	TRBJ1-5	many	CASTTGGINQPQHF	TGTGCCAGCACGACAGGGGGCATCAATCAGCCCCAGCATTTT
TRBV6-1	TRBD2	14	TRBJ2-7	many	CASREIGGAAEQYF	TGTGCCAGCAGGGAGATCGGGGGGGCTGCCGAGCAGTACTTC
TRBV7-9	-	12	TRBJ1-1	-	CASSLGSRGAFF	TGTGCCAGCAGCTTAGGGTCGCGAGGGGCTTTCTTT
TRBV7-2	-	15	TRBJ2-7	-	CASSAGRWGQYEQYF	TGTGCCAGCAGCGCCGGAAGGTGGGGGCAGTACGAGCAGTACTTC
TRBV19	-	14	TRBJ1-1	few	CASRFEGLDTEAFF	TGTGCCAGTAGGTTCGAGGGATTGGACACTGAAGCTTTCTTT
TRBV27	TRBD1	15	TRBJ1-2	-	CASSLPGTGKAGYTF	TGTGCCAGCAGTTTGCCCGGGACAGGGAAGGCTGGCTACACCTTC
TRBV3-1	TRBD2	17	TRBJ2-7	-	CASSQDLVSGVAYEQYF	TGTGCCAGCAGCCAAGATCTGGTGAGCGGGGTAGCCTACGAGCAGTACTTC
TRBV27	TRBD1	13	TRBJ1-1	many	CASSSDGQVPAFF	TGTGCCAGCAGTTCCGATGGACAGGTGCCAGCTTTCTTT
TRBV9	TRBD2	18	TRBJ2-7	few	CASSVGASGGDTSYEQYF	TGTGCCAGCAGCGTAGGGGCTAGCGGGGGGGACACCTCCTACGAGCAGTACTTC
TRBV7-3	-	15	TRBJ1-1	-	CASSFGVGGTNEAFF	TGTGCCAGCAGCTTTGGGGTTGGGGGCACTAATGAAGCTTTCTTT
TRBV19	-	12	TRBJ2-7	many	CASSIVPYEQYF	TGTGCCAGTAGTATAGTGCCCTACGAGCAGTACTTC
TRBV29-1	TRBD1	12	TRBJ2-5	many	CSVPGGQETQYF	TGCAGCGTCCCAGGGGGCCAAGAGACCCAGTACTTC
TRBV5-8	-	13	TRBJ1-2	few	CASSSPMGIGYTF	TGTGCCAGCAGCTCGCCTATGGGGATTGGCTACACCTTC
TRBV28	TRBD1	11	TRBJ1-2	many	CANQGVRGYTF	TGTGCCAACCAGGGGGTTCGAGGCTACACCTTC
TRBV6-1	-	13	TRBJ2-7	many	CASTGGGAYEQYF	TGTGCCAGCACCGGCGGCGGAGCCTACGAGCAGTACTTC
TRBV28	-	15	TRBJ2-7	many	CASSLVSGVAYEQYF	TGTGCCAGCAGTTTGGTTAGCGGAGTAGCCTACGAGCAGTACTTC
TRBV12-3/TRBV12-4	-	13	TRBJ2-7	many	CASAVYMEAVQYF	TGTGCCAGCGCAGTTTATATGGAGGCGGTGCAGTACTTC
TRBV29-1	-	12	TRBJ1-2	many	CSVGDSLNGYTF	TGCAGCGTTGGTGACAGTCTTAATGGCTACACCTTC
TRBV6-1	-	14	TRBJ1-1	few	CASSEYGGGTEAFF	TGTGCCAGCAGTGAATACGGCGGGGGCACTGAAGCTTTCTTT
TRBV20-1	-	11	TRBJ2-5	many	CSARMEETQYF	TGCAGTGCTAGGATGGAAGAGACCCAGTACTTC
TRBV6-1	-	12	TRBJ1-1	many	CASSVHATEAFF	TGTGCCAGCAGTGTTCATGCCACCGAAGCTTTCTTT
TRBV6-5	TRBD1	15	TRBJ1-5	-	CASSYNRGSNQPQHF	TGTGCCAGCAGTTACAACAGGGGTAGCAATCAGCCCCAGCATTTT
TRBV6-5	-	14	TRBJ1-2	many	CASSYYGANYGYTF	TGTGCCAGCAGTTACTATGGAGCTAACTATGGCTACACCTTC
TRBV9	-	13	TRBJ1-1	-	CASSVEYTTEAFF	TGTGCCAGCAGCGTAGAGTATACCACTGAAGCTTTCTTT
TRBV5-5	-	14	TRBJ1-1	many	CASSFKGENTEAFF	TGTGCCAGCAGCTTTAAGGGTGAGAACACTGAAGCTTTCTTT